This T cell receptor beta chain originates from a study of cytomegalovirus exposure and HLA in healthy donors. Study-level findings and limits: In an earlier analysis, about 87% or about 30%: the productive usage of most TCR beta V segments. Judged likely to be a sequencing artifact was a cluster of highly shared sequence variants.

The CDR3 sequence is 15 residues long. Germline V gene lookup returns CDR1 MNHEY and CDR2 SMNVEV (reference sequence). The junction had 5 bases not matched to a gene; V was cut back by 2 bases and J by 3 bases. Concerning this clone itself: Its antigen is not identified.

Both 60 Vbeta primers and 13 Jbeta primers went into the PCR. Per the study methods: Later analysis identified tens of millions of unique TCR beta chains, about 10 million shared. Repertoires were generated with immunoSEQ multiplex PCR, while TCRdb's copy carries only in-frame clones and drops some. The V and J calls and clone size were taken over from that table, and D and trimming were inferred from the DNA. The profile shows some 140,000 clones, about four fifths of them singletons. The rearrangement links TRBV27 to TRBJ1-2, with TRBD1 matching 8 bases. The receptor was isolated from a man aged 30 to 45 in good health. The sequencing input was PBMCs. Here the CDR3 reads CASSLTGTGDYGYTF. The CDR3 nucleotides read TGTGCCAGCAGTTTAACTGGGACAGGAGACTATGGCTACACCTTC.